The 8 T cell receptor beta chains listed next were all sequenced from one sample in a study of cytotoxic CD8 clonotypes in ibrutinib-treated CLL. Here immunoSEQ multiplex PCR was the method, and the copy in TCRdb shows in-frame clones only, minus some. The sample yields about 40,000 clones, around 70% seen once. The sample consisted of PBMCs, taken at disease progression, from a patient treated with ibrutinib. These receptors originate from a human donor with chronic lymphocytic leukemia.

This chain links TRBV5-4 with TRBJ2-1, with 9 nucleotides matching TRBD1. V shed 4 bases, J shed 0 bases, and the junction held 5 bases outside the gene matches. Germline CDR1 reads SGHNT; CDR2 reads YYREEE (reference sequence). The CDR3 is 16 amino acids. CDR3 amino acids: CASSTGGGSSYNEQFF. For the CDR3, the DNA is TGTGCCAGCAGCACAGGGGGCGGGAGCTCCTACAATGAGCAGTTCTTC. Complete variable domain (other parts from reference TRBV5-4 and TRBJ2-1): ETGVTQSPTHLIKTRGQQVTLRCSSQSGHNTVSWYQQALGQGPQFIFQYYREEENGRGNFPPRFSGLQFPNYSSELNVNALELDDSALYLCASSTGGGSSYNEQFFGPGTRLTVL.

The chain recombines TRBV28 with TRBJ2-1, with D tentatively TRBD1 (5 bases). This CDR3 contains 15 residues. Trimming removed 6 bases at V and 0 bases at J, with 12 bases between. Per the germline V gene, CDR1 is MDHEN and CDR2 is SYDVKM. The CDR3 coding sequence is TGTGCCAGCAGCCCTAGACAGAGCTCCTACAATGAGCAGTTCTTC. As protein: CASSPRQSSYNEQFF.

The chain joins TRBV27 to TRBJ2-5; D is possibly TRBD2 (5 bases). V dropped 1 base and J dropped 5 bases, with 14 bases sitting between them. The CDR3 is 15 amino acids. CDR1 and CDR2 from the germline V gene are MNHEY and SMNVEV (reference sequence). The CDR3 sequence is CASSLFTGSTETQYF. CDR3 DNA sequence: TGTGCCAGCAGTTTATTCACGGGGAGTACGGAGACCCAGTACTTC.

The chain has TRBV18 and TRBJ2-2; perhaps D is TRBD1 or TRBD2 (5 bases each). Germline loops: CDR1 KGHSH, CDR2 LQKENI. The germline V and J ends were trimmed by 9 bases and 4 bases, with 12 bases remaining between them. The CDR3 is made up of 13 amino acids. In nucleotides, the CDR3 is TGTGCCAGTCACCGGGACCTCACCGGGGAGCTGTTTTTT. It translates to CASHRDLTGELFF.

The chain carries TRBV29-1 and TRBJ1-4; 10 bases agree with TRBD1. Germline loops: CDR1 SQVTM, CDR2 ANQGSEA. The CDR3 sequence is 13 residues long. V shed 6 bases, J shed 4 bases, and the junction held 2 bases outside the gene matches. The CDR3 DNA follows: TGCAGCGTGGGGGACAGGGGTAATGAAAAACTGTTTTTT. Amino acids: CSVGDRGNEKLFF.

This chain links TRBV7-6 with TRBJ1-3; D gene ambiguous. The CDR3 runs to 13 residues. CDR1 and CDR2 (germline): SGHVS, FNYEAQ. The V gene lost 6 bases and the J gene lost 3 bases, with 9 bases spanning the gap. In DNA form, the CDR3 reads TGTGCCAGCAGGTCCTTGGGTGGAAACACCATATATTTT. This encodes CASRSLGGNTIYF.

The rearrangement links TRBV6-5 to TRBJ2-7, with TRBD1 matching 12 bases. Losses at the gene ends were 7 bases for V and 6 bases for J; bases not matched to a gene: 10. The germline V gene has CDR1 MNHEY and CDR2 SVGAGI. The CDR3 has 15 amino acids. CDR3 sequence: CASKLRDRGLSEQYF. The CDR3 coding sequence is TGTGCCAGCAAATTACGGGACAGGGGGCTGAGCGAGCAGTACTTC.

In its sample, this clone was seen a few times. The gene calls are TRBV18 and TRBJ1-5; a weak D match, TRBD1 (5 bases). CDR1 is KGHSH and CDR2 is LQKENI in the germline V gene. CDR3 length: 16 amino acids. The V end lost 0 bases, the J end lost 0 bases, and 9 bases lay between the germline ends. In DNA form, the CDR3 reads TGTGCCAGCTCACCACCGACAGATTCTAGCAATCAGCCCCAGCATTTT. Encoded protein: CASSPPTDSSNQPQHF.